A selection of T cell receptor beta chains follows, all from one sample in a study of cytotoxic CD8 clonotypes in ibrutinib-treated CLL. Using immunoSEQ multiplex PCR, the repertoire was profiled, and TCRdb retains in-frame clones only, with some absent. The sample lists around 250,000 clones; less than 75% were seen once. The sample was PBMCs, taken after 24 months of ibrutinib treatment. The receptors were gathered from a human donor with chronic lymphocytic leukemia. CDR3s include the opening cysteine and the closing phenylalanine or tryptophan. The D gene is left open where the match is weak. Not every row has a clone size; where given, it reads once, few, many or a size class.

d_call,v_call,j_call,clone_size,cdr3_nt,cdr3_aa
-,TRBV7-3,TRBJ2-1,-,TGTGCCAGCAGCTTAGGGGACTCTGAGCAGTTCTTC,CASSLGDSEQFF
TRBD2,TRBV18,TRBJ2-7,-,TGTGCCAGCTCACCCGGGACTAGCGGGAGAGGCGAGCAGTACTTC,CASSPGTSGRGEQYF
-,TRBV5-1,TRBJ2-5,-,TGCGCCAGCAGCTTGGCCGGGCAGTTTATAGAGACCCAGTACTTC,CASSLAGQFIETQYF
TRBD2,TRBV6-5,TRBJ2-7,once,TGTGCCAGCAGTTACTCGATGCGGGGGGCCTACGAGCAGTACTTC,CASSYSMRGAYEQYF
-,TRBV7-8,TRBJ2-1,few,TGTGCCAGCAGCCGACCGAACAATGAGCAGTTCTTC,CASSRPNNEQFF
-,TRBV6-5,TRBJ2-3,-,TGTGCCAGCAGTCCTAGGCGCCCAAGCACAGATACGCAGTATTTT,CASSPRRPSTDTQYF
-,TRBV15,TRBJ2-1,-,TGTGCCACCAGCAGACCACCGGGACCCCTGTTCTTC,CATSRPPGPLFF
-,TRBV27,TRBJ2-7,-,TGTGCCAGCAGTTTCGGCGACAGTTCCTACGAGCAGTACTTC,CASSFGDSSYEQYF
-,TRBV6-6,TRBJ2-7,-,TGTGCCACCAGCCGTAGCGACTACGAGCAGTACTTC,CATSRSDYEQYF
TRBD1,TRBV27,TRBJ2-3,-,TGTGCCAGCAGCCCGACAGGGGACGGAGTTACGCAGTATTTT,CASSPTGDGVTQYF
TRBD2,TRBV27,TRBJ2-1,-,TGTGCCAGCAGTCTACCGGGACTAGCGGGAGCGAGGGAGCAGTTCTTC,CASSLPGLAGAREQFF
TRBD1,TRBV7-9,TRBJ1-5,-,TGTGCCAGCAGCTTAACGGTCGGACAGGGGGGGCAGCCCCAGCATTTT,CASSLTVGQGGQPQHF
-,TRBV15,TRBJ2-4,many,TGTGCCACCAGCAGAGATAAGGTTGACGGGCGATACTTC,CATSRDKVDGRYF
-,TRBV6-5,TRBJ1-1,-,TGTGCCAGCAGTCGCGAGTCTGAAGCTTTCTTT,CASSRESEAFF
-,TRBV15,TRBJ2-2,few,TGTGCCACCAGCAGCTCAGGGTCCGGGGAGCTGTTTTTT,CATSSSGSGELFF
TRBD1,TRBV27,TRBJ2-3,once,TGTGCCAGCAGCCGACAGGGATGGACAGATACGCAGTATTTT,CASSRQGWTDTQYF
-,TRBV29-1,TRBJ2-5,-,TGCAGCGGCCACCCCCAGGGGGGGTCGGCCCAGTACTTC,CSGHPQGGSAQYF
-,TRBV18,TRBJ2-2,-,TGTGCCAGCTCACCCCACCGGGGAGCGGACACCGGGGAGCTGTTTTTT,CASSPHRGADTGELFF
TRBD2,TRBV30,TRBJ2-2,-,TGTGCCTGGAAGGCGGGAGTCGTCACCGGGGAGCTGTTTTTT,CAWKAGVVTGELFF
-,TRBV7-2,TRBJ2-3,few,TGTGCCAGCAGCTTACTGTGGGATACGCAGTATTTT,CASSLLWDTQYF
-,TRBV18,TRBJ2-3,-,TGTGCCAGCTCACCACGGACCCTTAACACAGATACGCAGTATTTT,CASSPRTLNTDTQYF
TRBD2,TRBV5-1,TRBJ2-1,-,TGCGCCAGTTCGACTAGCGGGAGATACAATGAGCAGTTCTTC,CASSTSGRYNEQFF
TRBD2,TRBV7-3,TRBJ2-1,few,TGTGCCAGCAGCTTAAACGGGGCTAGCGGCTACAATGAGCAGTTCTTC,CASSLNGASGYNEQFF
TRBD2,TRBV19,TRBJ2-1,-,TGTGCCAGTAGGGGGACTAGCGGGTACTACAATGAGCAGTTCTTC,CASRGTSGYYNEQFF
-,TRBV19,TRBJ2-7,-,TGTGCCAGTAGTGTCTCCCGAGCGGGTCCCTACGAGCAGTACTTC,CASSVSRAGPYEQYF
TRBD1,TRBV9,TRBJ2-7,-,TGTGCCAGCAGCGCCCAACAGGGGTACGAGCAGTACTTC,CASSAQQGYEQYF
-,TRBV5-8,TRBJ2-4,-,TGTGCCAGCAGCTTGGGAGATCTAGCCAAAAACATTCAGTACTTC,CASSLGDLAKNIQYF
TRBD2,TRBV9,TRBJ2-5,-,TGTGCCAGCAGCGTAGCTACGACTAGCGGGAGGCACCTCCAAGAGACCCAGTACTTC,CASSVATTSGRHLQETQYF